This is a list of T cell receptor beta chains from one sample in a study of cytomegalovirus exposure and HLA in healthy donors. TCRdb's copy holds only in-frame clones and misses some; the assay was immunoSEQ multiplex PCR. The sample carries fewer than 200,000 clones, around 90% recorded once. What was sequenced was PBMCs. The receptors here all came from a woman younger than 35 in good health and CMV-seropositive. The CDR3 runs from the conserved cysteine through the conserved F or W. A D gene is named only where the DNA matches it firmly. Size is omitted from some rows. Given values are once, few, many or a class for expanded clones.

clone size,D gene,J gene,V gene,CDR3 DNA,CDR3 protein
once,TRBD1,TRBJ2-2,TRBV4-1,TGCGCCAGCAGCCAAGGACCAGGGGGCGTCAACACCGGGGAGCTGTTTTTT,CASSQGPGGVNTGELFF
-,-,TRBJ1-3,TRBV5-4,TGTGCCAGCAGCTTGTACGGGATCGCCACCATATATTTT,CASSLYGIATIYF
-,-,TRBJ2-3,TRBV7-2,TGTGCCAGCAGCCACGCTACCCGCACAGATACGCAGTATTTT,CASSHATRTDTQYF
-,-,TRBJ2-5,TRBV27,TGTGCCAGCAGACGGACAGGGACTAAAGAGACCCAGTACTTC,CASRRTGTKETQYF
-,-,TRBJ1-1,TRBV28,TGTGCCAGCAGTTTCCAATACAGTGAAGCTTTCTTT,CASSFQYSEAFF
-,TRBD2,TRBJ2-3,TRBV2,TGTGCCAGCAGTGACGGGGGGGCAGATACGCAGTATTTT,CASSDGGADTQYF
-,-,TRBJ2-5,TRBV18,TGTGCCAGCTCCTCTCGGGAGACCCAGTACTTC,CASSSRETQYF
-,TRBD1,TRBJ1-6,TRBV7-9,TGTGCCAGTGAAAAAGGACAGGGGGCAAGAGATTCACCCCTCCACTTT,CASEKGQGARDSPLHF
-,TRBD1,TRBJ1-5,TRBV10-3,TGTGCCATCAGTGAGTCGGGACAGGGGGGAGGTAGCAATCAGCCCCAGCATTTT,CAISESGQGGGSNQPQHF
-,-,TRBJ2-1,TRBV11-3,TGTGCCAGCAGCATGAATCAGAATGAGCAGTTCTTC,CASSMNQNEQFF
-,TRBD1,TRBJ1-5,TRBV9,TGTGCCAGCAGCGTAGGGCAGGGGGCTCAGCCCCAGCATTTT,CASSVGQGAQPQHF
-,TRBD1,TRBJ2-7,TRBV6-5,TGTGCCAGCAGTTACTCCGGGACAGGGCCCCTCAACGAGCAGTACTTC,CASSYSGTGPLNEQYF
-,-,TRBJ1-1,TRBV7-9,TGTGCCAGCAGCTTAAGGGGAAATCCCACTGAAGCTTTCTTT,CASSLRGNPTEAFF
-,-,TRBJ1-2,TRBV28,TGTGCCAGCAGAGGGGAGGGGGGTCTTGGCTACACCTTC,CASRGEGGLGYTF
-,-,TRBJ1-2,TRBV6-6,TGTGCCAGCAGCCTCGAGGGACTTTATGGCTACACCTTC,CASSLEGLYGYTF
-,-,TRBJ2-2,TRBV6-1,TGTGCCAGCAAAGGAGCAGGGGCGAACACCGGGGAGCTGTTTTTT,CASKGAGANTGELFF
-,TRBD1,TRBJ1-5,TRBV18,TGTGCCAGCTCACCGGGAACAGGGGTCTATAGCAATCAGCCCCAGCATTTT,CASSPGTGVYSNQPQHF
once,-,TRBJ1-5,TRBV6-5,TGTGCCAGCAGTTACTCCGGGGTTAGCAATCAGCCCCAGCATTTT,CASSYSGVSNQPQHF
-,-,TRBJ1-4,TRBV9,TGTGCCAGCAGCGCCGTGGGTCGACGAGGGAGAGAAAAACTGTTTTTT,CASSAVGRRGREKLFF
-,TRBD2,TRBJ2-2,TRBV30,TGTGCCTGGAGTCGGGGGGGCGAAACCGGGGAGCTGTTTTTT,CAWSRGGETGELFF
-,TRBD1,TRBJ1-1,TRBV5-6,TGTGCCAGCAGCTTGGACAGGGGTGAGGGTGAAGCTTTCTTT,CASSLDRGEGEAFF
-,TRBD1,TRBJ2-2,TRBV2,TGTGCCAGCGGCACAGGGGTTGGCGGGGAGCTGTTTTTT,CASGTGVGGELFF
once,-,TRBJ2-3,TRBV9,TGTGCCAGCAGCGTAGACGACTTCCCGGGAGATACGCAGTATTTT,CASSVDDFPGDTQYF
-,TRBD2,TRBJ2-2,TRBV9,TGTGCCAGCAGCGTAGCTATGCTTAGCGGGCTAAACACCGGGGAGCTGTTTTTT,CASSVAMLSGLNTGELFF
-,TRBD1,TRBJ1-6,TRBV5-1,TGCGCCAGCAGCCCCAAGGTGCCAGGGGGCGGATCACCCCTCCACTTT,CASSPKVPGGGSPLHF
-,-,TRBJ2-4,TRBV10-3,TGTGCCATCAGTGAAGGAGTACTAGCCAAAAACATTCAGTACTTC,CAISEGVLAKNIQYF
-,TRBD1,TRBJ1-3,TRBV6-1,TGTGCCAGCAGTGAAATCTGGGCAGGGGGCAGTGGAAACACCATATATTTT,CASSEIWAGGSGNTIYF
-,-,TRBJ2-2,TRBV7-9,TGTGCCAGCAGCCTGACAGTTTCCCCCGGGGAGCTGTTTTTT,CASSLTVSPGELFF
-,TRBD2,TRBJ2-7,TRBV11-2,TGTGCCAGCAGCCTCACCGGGACTAGCGGGAGGTACGAGCAGTACTTC,CASSLTGTSGRYEQYF
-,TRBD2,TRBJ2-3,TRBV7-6,TGTGCCAGCAGCGACCCTAGCGGGCGTGGGGCAGATACGCAGTATTTT,CASSDPSGRGADTQYF
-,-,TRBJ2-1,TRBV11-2,TGTGCCAGCAGCTTAGTGGGAGGGGGAGCGTACAATGAGCAGTTCTTC,CASSLVGGGAYNEQFF
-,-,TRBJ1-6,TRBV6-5,TGTGCCACCTCTTTGGGGGCGGTGAATTCACCCCTCCACTTT,CATSLGAVNSPLHF
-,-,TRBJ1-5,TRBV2,TGTGCCAGCAGTAGAGGACAGCCGGGAGGTCAGCCCCAGCATTTT,CASSRGQPGGQPQHF
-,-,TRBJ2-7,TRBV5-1,TGCGCCAGCCTACTCAGGGGCACCTACGAGCAGTACTTC,CASLLRGTYEQYF
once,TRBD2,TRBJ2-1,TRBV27,TGTGCCAGCAGTCTGGGACTAGCGGGAGGGCTCCCTAGGGGCGAGCAGTTCTTC,CASSLGLAGGLPRGEQFF
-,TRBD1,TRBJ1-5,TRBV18,TGTGCCAGCTCAACTAACAGGGGGGATAAGGCCAATCAGCCCCAGCATTTT,CASSTNRGDKANQPQHF